This TCR beta chain was retrieved from a study of radiotherapy plus CTLA-4 blockade in lung cancer. V was clipped by 4 bases and J by 8 bases; unmatched bases: 3. The germline CDR1 and CDR2 sequences are SQVTM and ANQGSEA. The CDR3 loop spans 12 amino acids. This clone appeared once. Generated by immunoSEQ multiplex PCR, the TCRdb table keeps only in-frame clones and is missing some. The sample consists of approximately 50,000 clones, 73% of them appearing once. The genes are TRBV29-1 and TRBJ2-1; TRBD2 matches at 9 bases. The receptor's source is a human donor with non-small cell lung cancer who had a complete response to radiotherapy plus ipilimumab. Sequencing used peripheral blood, obtained from a patient treated with radiotherapy plus ipilimumab. The CDR3 DNA follows: TGCAGCGTTGCTCGACTAGCGGATGAGCAGTTCTTC. Amino acids: CSVARLADEQFF.